The clone carrying this T cell receptor beta chain was seen a handful of times. This record comes from a study of patients and donors after allogeneic stem cell transplantation. Via MiXCR, TCRdb re-called the RT-PCR reads, giving one row per CDR3 protein. The data contain roughly 230,000 distinct CDR3 sequences, 11% to 15% of them seen just once; the ten biggest clones take up around 10%. Material: blood, either unsorted or a sorted T cell fraction (not recorded which). This receptor was identified in a human donor who was either an allogeneic HSCT recipient or a stem cell or donor lymphocyte infusion donor (not recorded which). It is not recorded whose cells these are; they may come from a transplant donor.

The CDR3 reads CSAEPAGGSSYEQYF. Written as DNA, the CDR3 is TGCAGTGCCGAACCAGCGGGAGGGAGCTCCTACGAGCAGTACTTC. This rearrangement joins TRBV20-1 to TRBJ2-7; 10 bases map to TRBD2. Losses at the gene ends were 6 bases for V and 0 bases for J; bases not matched to a gene: 8. Germline values: CDR1 DFQATT, CDR2 SNEGSKA (reference sequence). The CDR3 consists of 15 residues.